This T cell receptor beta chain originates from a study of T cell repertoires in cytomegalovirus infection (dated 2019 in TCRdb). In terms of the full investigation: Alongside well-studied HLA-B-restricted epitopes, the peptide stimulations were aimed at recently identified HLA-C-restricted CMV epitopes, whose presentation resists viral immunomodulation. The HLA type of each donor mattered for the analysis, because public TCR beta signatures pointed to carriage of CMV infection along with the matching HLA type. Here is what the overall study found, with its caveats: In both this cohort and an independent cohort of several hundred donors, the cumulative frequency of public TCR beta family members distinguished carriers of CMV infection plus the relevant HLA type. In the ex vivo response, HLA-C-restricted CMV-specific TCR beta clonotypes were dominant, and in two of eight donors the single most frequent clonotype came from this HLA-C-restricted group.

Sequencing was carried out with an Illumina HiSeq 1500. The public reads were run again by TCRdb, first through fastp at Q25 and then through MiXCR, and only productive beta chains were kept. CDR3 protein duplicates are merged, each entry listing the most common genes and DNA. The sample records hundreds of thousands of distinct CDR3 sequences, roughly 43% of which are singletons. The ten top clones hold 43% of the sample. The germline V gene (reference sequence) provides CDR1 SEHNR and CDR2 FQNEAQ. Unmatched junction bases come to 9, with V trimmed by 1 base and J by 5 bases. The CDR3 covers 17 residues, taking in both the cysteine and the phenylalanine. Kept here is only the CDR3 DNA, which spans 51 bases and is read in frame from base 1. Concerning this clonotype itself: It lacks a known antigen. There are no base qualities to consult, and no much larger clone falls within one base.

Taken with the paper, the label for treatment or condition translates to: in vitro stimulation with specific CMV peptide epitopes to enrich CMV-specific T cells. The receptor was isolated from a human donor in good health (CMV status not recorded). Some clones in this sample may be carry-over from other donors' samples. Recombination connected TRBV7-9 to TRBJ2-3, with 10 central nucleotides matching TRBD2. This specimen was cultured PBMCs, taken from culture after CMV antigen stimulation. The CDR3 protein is CASSLGVASGGGDTQYF. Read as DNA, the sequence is TGTGCCAGCAGCTTAGGTGTGGCTAGCGGGGGTGGAGATACGCAGTATTTT.